This TCR beta chain was captured in a study of human thymus T cells. The thymus was resected at corrective cardiac surgery. Donation came from healthy Finnish infants having corrective surgery for congenital heart defects. Study-level points and caveats: Among unrelated individuals, related research reported thymic repertoires that overlapped highly. Thymic and blood repertoires appeared to carry a bias in their V and J gene usage.

Regarding this clone: Its antigen is undetermined.

Trimming removed 3 bases from V and 0 bases from J, with 7 bases in between. Germline V gene sequence: CDR1 LNHDA, CDR2 SQIVND (reference sequence). The CDR3 is made up of 14 amino acids. TCRdb keeps only in-frame clones here, not all; method: immunoSEQ multiplex PCR. The data hold roughly 120,000 clones, with over 85% observed a single time. This receptor was obtained from a boy less than two years old with a congenital heart defect but otherwise immunologically healthy. Sequencing was performed on thymus tissue. V gene TRBV19 combines with J gene TRBJ2-3; D is uncertain. The CDR3 bases are TGTGCCAGTAGTATGAGTGGAAGCACAGATACGCAGTATTTT. Translated, it gives CASSMSGSTDTQYF.